Described below is a single T cell receptor (beta chain) sequence and its context. The target of this receptor is not known. No base quality information exists; no much larger clone differs at one position. Compared with germline, V lacks 3 bases and J lacks 7 bases; bases without a gene match: 6. From its cysteine to its phenylalanine, the CDR3 spans 14 amino acids. Kept here is only the CDR3 DNA, which spans 42 bases and is read in frame from base 1. Looking up the germline V gene (reference sequence) yields CDR1 SGHNT and CDR2 YYREEE. The data are from a study of blood T cell repertoires in COVID-19 (dated by TCRdb to the early 2020s). In terms of the full investigation: Samples covering the acute and convalescent phases of COVID-19 were provided by collaborators in the United States, Italy and Spain. The prospective study material was composed of cDNA or gDNA derived from T cells, B-cell-depleted T cells, or PBMCs. Subjects who had been exposed to COVID-19, were actively infected with it, or had recovered from it provided the deeply sampled blood TCRbeta repertoires that made up the dataset. The repertoires were made available in a free public database intended to serve as a resource for research on the immune response to SARS-CoV-2. The samples were drawn from two sources: the first 160 participants of the ongoing ImmuneRACE study, and 1,200 or so subjects contributed by 6 global collaborators. Sample metadata almost always included a de-identified subject ID, COVID-19 status, age in years and sex. Where HLA class I and class II types were available, the types were taken from metadata supplied by the sample provider, not from assay-based typing.

TCRbeta CDR3 regions were amplified from genomic DNA using the immunoSEQ Assay, a bias-controlled multiplex PCR. The authors processed their data as follows. The number of nucleated cells in each sample was estimated by amplification of reference gene primers within the assay. To quantify the absolute abundance of each unique TCRbeta CDR3 rearrangement, sequence reads were collapsed and filtered. For each sample, productive Simpson clonality was calculated as the square root of Simpson's diversity index across productive rearrangements. Drawn from immuneACCESS, this table holds only the in-frame rearrangements with V and J called that TCRdb kept. Clones are partly lost; checked studies trace under half to an unresolved V gene and leave the rest unexplained. Clone size and the V and J calls come from that table; the DNA yielded D and trimming. The sample table records over 400,000 clones; approximately 83% of these occur just once. The top ten clonotypes cover 3% to 3.5% of the sample.

General conclusions and limits of the study: Clinical and demographic metadata were provided uncurated, with the amount varying by source and participant.

Whole blood was collected in K2EDTA tubes by collaborating institutions according to the institutions' own protocols. For TCRbeta analysis, collaborator samples were shipped as frozen whole blood, as isolated PBMCs, or as DNA extracted from either sample type. Sample: peripheral blood. The chain is made from TRBV5-4 and TRBJ1-2; TRBD1 agrees with 10 junctional bases. This receptor was obtained from a human donor in a cohort sampled during active COVID-19. CDR3 sequence: CASSSTTGGGGYTF. Read as DNA, the sequence is TGTGCCAGCAGCTCGACGACAGGGGGCGGTGGCTACACCTTC.